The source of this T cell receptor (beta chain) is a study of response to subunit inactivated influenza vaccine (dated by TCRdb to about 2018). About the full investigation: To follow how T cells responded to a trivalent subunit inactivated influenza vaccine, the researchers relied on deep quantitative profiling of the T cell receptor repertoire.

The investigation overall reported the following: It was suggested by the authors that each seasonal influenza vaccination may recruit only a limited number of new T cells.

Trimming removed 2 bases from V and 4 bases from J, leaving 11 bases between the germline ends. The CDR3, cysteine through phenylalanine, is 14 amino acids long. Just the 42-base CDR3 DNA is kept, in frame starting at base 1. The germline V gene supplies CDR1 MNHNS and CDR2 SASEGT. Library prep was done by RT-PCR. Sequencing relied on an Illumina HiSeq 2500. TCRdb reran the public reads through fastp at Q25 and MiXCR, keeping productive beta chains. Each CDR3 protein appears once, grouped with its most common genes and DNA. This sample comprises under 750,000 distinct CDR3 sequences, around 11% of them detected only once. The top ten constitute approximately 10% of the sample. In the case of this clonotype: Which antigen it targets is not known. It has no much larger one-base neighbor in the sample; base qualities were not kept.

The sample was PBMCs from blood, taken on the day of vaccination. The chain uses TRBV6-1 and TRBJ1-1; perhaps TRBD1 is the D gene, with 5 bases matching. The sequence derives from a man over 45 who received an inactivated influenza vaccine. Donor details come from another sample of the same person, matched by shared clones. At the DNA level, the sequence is TGTGCCAGCAGTGAAACAGGCCGGGGCACTGAAGCTTTCTTT. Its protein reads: CASSETGRGTEAFF.